These 8 T cell receptor beta chains were all obtained from the same sample, sequenced in a study of identical twins. MiXCR was run by TCRdb on the 5' RACE reads, yielding one entry per CDR3 protein. The table includes about 530,000 distinct CDR3 sequences, approximately 16% detected once. These data were likewise used in another study, on yellow fever vaccine responses in identical twins.

Sequencing was carried out using CD4+ T cells sorted from blood. The origin of the receptors is a young woman in good health.

The table lists this clonotype with a few counts. The chain is built from TRBV12-3 or TRBV12-4 and TRBJ2-1, with D unclear. CDR3 size: 13 residues. Trimming shortened V by 3 bases and J by 8 bases, and 11 bases separated the two germline ends. This CDR3 is CASSLMGRDEQFF. CDR3 DNA sequence: TGTGCCAGCAGTTTGATGGGTAGGGATGAGCAGTTCTTC.

The CDR3 here is CASSLTGGRAYSYNEQFF. In DNA, the CDR3 is TGTGCCAGCAGCTTAACGGGCGGGAGGGCCTACTCCTACAATGAGCAGTTCTTC. The chain couples TRBV7-3 to TRBJ2-1; 9 nucleotides line up with TRBD2. Germline assignment: CDR1 SGHTA and CDR2 FQGTGA. The CDR3 has 18 residues. The V segment lost 0 bases and the J segment 0 bases; nucleotides outside the gene matches: 6.

This clonotype has more than one count but fewer than ten. The rearrangement uses TRBV5-1 and TRBJ2-3, with D possibly matching TRBD2 (7 bases). The CDR3 covers 14 residues. V was cut by 4 bases and J by 3 bases, with 12 bases left in between. CDR1 and CDR2 (germline): SGHRS, YFSETQ. CDR3 nucleotides: TGCGCCAGCAGCAGCGAGGGGGGGACAGATACGCAGTATTTT. Its protein is CASSSEGGTDTQYF. The variable domain in full, completed from reference TRBV5-1 and TRBJ2-3, reads KAGVTQTPRYLIKTRGQQVTLSCSPISGHRSVSWYQQTPGQGLQFLFEYFSETQRNKGNFPGRFSGRQFSNSRSEMNVSTLELGDSALYLCASSSEGGTDTQYFGPGTRLTVL.

This clonotype was seen a few times. The chain recombines TRBV15 with TRBJ2-5; D gene uncertain. The CDR3 loop spans 13 amino acids. CDR1 is LNHNV, CDR2 YYDKDF, per germline (reference sequence). With 1 base removed from V and 4 bases from J, the gap between germline ends came to 7 bases. The CDR3 region has the DNA TGTGCCACCAGCAGAGTTGTGGCAGAGACCCAGTACTTC. Its translation: CATSRVVAETQYF.

The gene calls are TRBV29-1 and TRBJ1-4, with D possibly matching TRBD1 (5 bases). The V end was cut by 5 bases, the J end by 10 bases, with 17 bases between. In germline, CDR1 is SQVTM, CDR2 ANQGSEA. The CDR3 is 13 residues long. CDR3 nucleotide sequence: TGCAGCGTTCAACAGTCACTTCAGGGAAAACTGTTTTTT. This translates into CSVQQSLQGKLFF.

This chain joins TRBV7-9 and TRBJ2-1, with 9 bases fitting TRBD2. The CDR3 is 15 residues long. With V trimmed by 0 bases and J by 8 bases, 5 bases remained unmatched. Germline-derived CDR1 and CDR2 are SEHNR and FQNEAQ (reference sequence). The chain's CDR3 is CASSLAGGGADEQFF. For the CDR3, the DNA is TGTGCCAGCAGCTTAGCTGGCGGGGGGGCGGATGAGCAGTTCTTC.

The chain uses TRBV20-1 and TRBJ2-7; TRBD1 aligns across 8 bases. From germline, CDR1 is DFQATT and CDR2 SNEGSKA (reference sequence). V lost 5 bases, J lost 1 base, and 10 bases stayed unmatched. CDR3 size: 15 residues. As DNA, the CDR3 is TGCAGTGCTCGAACAGGGGGTAGCGGTTCCTACGAGCAGTACTTC. It encodes CSARTGGSGSYEQYF.

The chain is built from TRBV27 and TRBJ1-2; 8 bases map to TRBD1. CDR1 is MNHEY, CDR2 SMNVEV, per germline (reference sequence). The ends lost 4 bases at V and 3 bases at J; junction bases unmatched: 7. There are 15 residues in the CDR3. The CDR3 region has the DNA TGTGCCAGCAGTTCATCAGGGGGCGAGGACTATGGCTACACCTTC. It yields the protein CASSSSGGEDYGYTF.